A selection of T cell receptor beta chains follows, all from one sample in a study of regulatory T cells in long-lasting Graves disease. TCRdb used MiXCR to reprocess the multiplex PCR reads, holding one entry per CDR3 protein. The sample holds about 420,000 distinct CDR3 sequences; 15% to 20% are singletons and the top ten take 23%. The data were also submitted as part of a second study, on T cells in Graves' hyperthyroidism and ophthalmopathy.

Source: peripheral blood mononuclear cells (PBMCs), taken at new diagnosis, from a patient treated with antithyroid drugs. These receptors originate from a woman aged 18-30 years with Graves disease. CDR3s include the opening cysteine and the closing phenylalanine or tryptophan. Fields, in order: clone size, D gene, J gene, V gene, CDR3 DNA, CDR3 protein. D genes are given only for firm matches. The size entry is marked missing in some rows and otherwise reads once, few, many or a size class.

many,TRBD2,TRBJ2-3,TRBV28,TGTGCCAGCAGTATCATAGCGGGAGGTAGCACAGATACGCAGTATTTT,CASSIIAGGSTDTQYF
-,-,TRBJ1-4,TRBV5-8,TGTGCCAGCAGGTCTACAGGGCAACTCAGCGAAAAACTGTTTTTT,CASRSTGQLSEKLFF
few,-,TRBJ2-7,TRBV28,TGTGCCAGCAGTCCCCCCGGGGGGCGTGGGTCCGAGCAGTACTTC,CASSPPGGRGSEQYF
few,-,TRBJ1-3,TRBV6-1,TGTGCCAGCAAAGCCCTTGCAGGGAGAACTGGAAACACCATATATTTT,CASKALAGRTGNTIYF
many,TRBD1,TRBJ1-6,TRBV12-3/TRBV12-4,TGTGCCAGCAGTCCAAGGACAGGGGGTAATTCACCCCTCCACTTT,CASSPRTGGNSPLHF
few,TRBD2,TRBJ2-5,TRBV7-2,TGTGCCAGCAGCTTACTCTTAGGACTAGCGGCCCAAGAGACCCAGTACTTC,CASSLLLGLAAQETQYF
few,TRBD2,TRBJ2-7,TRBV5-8,TGTGCCAGCAGCTTCGTGCGGGAGCCCCCCTCCTACGAGCAGTACTTC,CASSFVREPPSYEQYF
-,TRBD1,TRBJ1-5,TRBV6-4,TGTGCCGCCAATGTCAGGGGGCAGAATCAGCCCCAGCATTTT,CAANVRGQNQPQHF
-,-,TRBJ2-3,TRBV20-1,TGCAGTGCTAGGATTGCTAGCGAAGATACGCAGTATTTT,CSARIASEDTQYF
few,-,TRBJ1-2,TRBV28,TGTGCCAGCAGCTCCATCCTCGACAGTGGTGGCTACACCTTC,CASSSILDSGGYTF
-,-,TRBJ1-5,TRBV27,TGTGCCAGCAGTCCGTCTCAATGGGCGAATCAGCCCCAGCATTTT,CASSPSQWANQPQHF
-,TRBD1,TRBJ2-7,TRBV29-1,TGCAGCGGAACAGGGGTCCACGAGCAGTACTTC,CSGTGVHEQYF
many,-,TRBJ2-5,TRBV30,TGTGCCTGGAGTGTACGCAGCCAAGAGACCCAGTACTTC,CAWSVRSQETQYF
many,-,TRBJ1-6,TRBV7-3,TGTGCCAGCAGCTTAGGCAGGGGCTCACCCCTCCACTTT,CASSLGRGSPLHF
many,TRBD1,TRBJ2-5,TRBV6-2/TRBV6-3,TGTGCCAGCAGTTCGACAGGGGGCATCGAGACCCAGTACTTC,CASSSTGGIETQYF
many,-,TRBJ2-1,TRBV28,TGTGCCAGCAGTTCTCACAGGACCTCCTACAATGAGCAGTTCTTC,CASSSHRTSYNEQFF
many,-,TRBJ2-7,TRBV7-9,TGTGCCAGCAGCACGCCTAGCTCCTACGAGCAGTACTTC,CASSTPSSYEQYF
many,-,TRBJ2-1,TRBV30,TGTGCCTGGAGGGCTGGGGCTCACTACAATGAGCAGTTCTTC,CAWRAGAHYNEQFF
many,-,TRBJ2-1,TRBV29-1,TGCAGCGTCCAGACAGGGAGGGGTTCCTACAATGAGCAGTTCTTC,CSVQTGRGSYNEQFF
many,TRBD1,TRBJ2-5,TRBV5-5,TGTGCCAGCAGCACCGACAGGGGGTTAGAGACCCAGTACTTC,CASSTDRGLETQYF
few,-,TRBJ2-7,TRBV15,TGTGCCACCAGCAGAGAAGTTAACAGGGCCTACGAGCAGTACTTC,CATSREVNRAYEQYF
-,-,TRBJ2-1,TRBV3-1,TGTGCCAGCAGCCAATCTCTTGGGCAGTACAATGAGCAGTTCTTC,CASSQSLGQYNEQFF
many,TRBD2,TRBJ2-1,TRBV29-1,TGCAGCGTCGGGACTAGCGGGAGGTCCCATGAGCAGTTCTTC,CSVGTSGRSHEQFF
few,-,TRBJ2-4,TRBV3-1,TGTGCCAGCAGCCCGGTCGGGGACAACAAAAACATTCAGTACTTC,CASSPVGDNKNIQYF
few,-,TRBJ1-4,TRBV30,TGTGCCTGGAGTGGGCAGGGACCCGATAATGAAAAACTGTTTTTT,CAWSGQGPDNEKLFF
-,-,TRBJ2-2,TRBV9,TGTGCCAGCACCCCGGACCACGGGTCCACCGGGGAGCTGTTTTTT,CASTPDHGSTGELFF
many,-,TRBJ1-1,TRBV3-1,TGTGCCAGCAGCCAAGTTGGATTGAACACTGAAGCTTTCTTT,CASSQVGLNTEAFF